These 14 T cell receptor beta chains came from one sample sequenced in a study of sequential checkpoint blockade in melanoma (dated by TCRdb to the late 2010s). Libraries came from the immunoSEQ multiplex PCR assay. The immuneACCESS repertoire file appears here via TCRdb, limited to in-frame rearrangements. These files lack a portion of the clones; in checked studies, under half of the deficit traces to unresolved V genes, and the cause of the others is not known. Within this sample are roughly 4,000 clones, with 15% to 20% of them counted one time only. The ten largest make up 20% to 25% of the sample. What the treatment or condition label conveys for this sample: randomized to nivolumab then ipilimumab (arm A) or the reverse (arm B). The sequences come from tumor tissue (inferred from file names), collected from a patient given nivolumab and ipilimumab in sequence. These receptors originate from a human patient with melanoma. Some clones in this sample may be carry-over from other donors' samples.

This chain joins TRBV9 and TRBJ2-3, with 12 positions matching TRBD2. V lost 1 base, J lost 2 bases, and 5 bases stayed unmatched. Germline V gives CDR1 SGDLS, CDR2 YYNGEE. The CDR3 extends over 17 amino acids. As DNA, the CDR3 is TGTGCCAGCAGCGTAACTGGACTAGCGGGAATCACAGATACGCAGTATTTT. As protein: CASSVTGLAGITDTQYF. Full variable domain (outside the CDR3, taken from reference TRBV9 and TRBJ2-3): DSGVTQTPKHLITATGQRVTLRCSPRSGDLSVYWYQQSLDQGLQFLIQYYNGEERAKGNILERFSAQQFPDLHSELNLSSLELGDSALYFCASSVTGLAGITDTQYFGPGTRLTVL.

A few counts support this clone. The chain has TRBV11-3 and TRBJ2-4; D tentatively fits TRBD1 or TRBD2 (6 bases each). The CDR3 is 14 residues long. CDR1 is SGHNT, CDR2 YENEEA, per germline. V shed 6 bases and J shed 2 bases, with 11 bases lying between them. The CDR3 reads CASSSGATKNIQYF. The CDR3 nucleotides are TGTGCCAGCAGTTCGGGGGCGACCAAAAACATTCAGTACTTC.

The V and J genes are TRBV30 and TRBJ1-3; a weak D match, TRBD1 (5 bases). V dropped 5 bases and J dropped 2 bases, with 10 bases sitting between them. This CDR3 is 13 amino acids long. Germline V gene data show CDR1 as GTSNPN and CDR2 as SVGIG (reference sequence). DNA of the CDR3: TGTGCCTGGCAGGGTCCCCCTGGAAACACCATATATTTT. Translating it yields CAWQGPPGNTIYF.

This clone was counted at least ten times. The rearrangement uses TRBV10-3 and TRBJ2-7; D not certain. CDR1 ENHRY and CDR2 SYGVKD come from the germline V gene. The V gene lost 2 bases and the J gene lost 10 bases, with 12 bases spanning the gap. This CDR3 comprises 12 residues. CDR3 DNA sequence: TGTGCCATCAGTGAGGGGTTGGAGCACCAGTACTTC. This translates into CAISEGLEHQYF.

This clone was counted at least ten times. The chain employs TRBV11-3 and TRBJ2-3, with D possibly matching TRBD2 (7 bases). Trimming cost V 3 bases and J 5 bases, with 18 bases left between them. This CDR3 region has 16 residues. CDR1 and CDR2 from the germline V gene are SGHNT and YENEEA. Here the CDR3 reads CASSLGGGGLVDTQYF. As DNA, the CDR3 is TGTGCCAGCAGCTTGGGAGGCGGGGGCTTGGTAGATACGCAGTATTTT.

The J gene is TRBJ1-4, the V gene TRBV23-1; no reliable D call. TRBV23-1 is designated an ORF whose function remains uncertain. This CDR3 comprises 15 residues. Trimming pared 2 bases from V and 6 bases from J, leaving 13 bases between. This chain's CDR3 is CASSQPTVVDEKLFF. In nucleotides, the CDR3 is TGCGCCAGCAGTCAACCTACTGTGGTGGATGAAAAACTGTTTTTT.

This clone has only a few counts. The chain combines TRBV6-8 with TRBJ1-1, with 8 bases aligning to TRBD1. Per germline, CDR1 MNHGY and CDR2 SAAAGT. The CDR3 is 13 residues long. V lost 7 bases, J lost 1 base, and 2 bases stayed unmatched. CDR3 amino acids: CASTGTGNTEAFF. The CDR3 DNA is TGTGCCAGCACTGGGACAGGGAACACTGAAGCTTTCTTT.

The V and J genes are TRBV30 and TRBJ1-5, with D unclear. CDR3 size: 16 residues. V was pared by 0 bases and J by 5 bases, with 17 bases between. CDR1 and CDR2 (germline): GTSNPN, SVGIG (reference sequence). CDR3 protein: CAWSVLGPGGDQPQHF. DNA for the CDR3: TGTGCCTGGAGTGTACTGGGCCCAGGCGGGGATCAGCCCCAGCATTTT.

This clone has just a few counts. The chain couples TRBV29-1 to TRBJ1-1, with a possible D match to TRBD1 (5 bases). The V end was cut by 2 bases, the J end by 4 bases, with 14 bases between. This CDR3 has 14 amino acids. CDR1 SQVTM and CDR2 ANQGSEA come from the germline V gene. In DNA, the CDR3 is TGCAGCGTTGAAATACGAGGGGCGTCCACTGAAGCTTTCTTT. Amino acids: CSVEIRGASTEAFF. Variable domain in full (rest from reference TRBV29-1 and TRBJ1-1): SAVISQKPSRDICQRGTSLTIQCQVDSQVTMMFWYRQQPGQSLTLIATANQGSEATYESGFVIDKFPISRPNLTFSTLTVSNMSPEDSSIYLCSVEIRGASTEAFFGQGTRLTVV.

This clone occurred many times. This rearrangement joins TRBV9 to TRBJ1-2; D is perhaps TRBD1 (5 bases). CDR3 length: 14 amino acids. Germline V gene lookup returns CDR1 SGDLS and CDR2 YYNGEE. V gave up 3 bases and J gave up 3 bases, with 12 bases separating them. The CDR3 region is CASSGLRADYGYTF. CDR3 sequence (DNA): TGTGCCAGCAGCGGACTCAGGGCGGACTATGGCTACACCTTC.

This chain uses TRBV12-5 with TRBJ2-3; D remains unclear. The CDR3 length is 14 residues. Per the germline V gene, CDR1 is LGHNT and CDR2 is FRNRAP. CDR3 DNA: TGTGCCAGCAATCTGAAGTGGGGCACAGATACGCAGTATTTT. This gives the protein CASNLKWGTDTQYF.

This chain uses TRBV6-8 with TRBJ1-1; D uncertain. This CDR3 is built from 12 residues. The germline CDR1 and CDR2 sequences are MNHGY and SAAAGT. The V end lost 5 bases, the J end lost 6 bases, and 10 bases lay between the germline ends. The DNA for the CDR3 is TGTGCCAGCAGTAGGCGGGTGGCTGAAGCTTTCTTT. It codes for CASSRRVAEAFF.

The table lists this clone with a few counts. This chain links TRBV23-1 with TRBJ2-1; 11 positions agree with TRBD2. TRBV23-1 counts as an open reading frame of uncertain function. This CDR3 comprises 17 residues. After removal of 6 bases from V and 4 bases from J, the junction contained 11 bases not matched to a gene. CDR3 sequence: CASSQSVLAGDYNEQFF. The CDR3 bases are TGCGCCAGCAGCCAAAGCGTACTAGCGGGGGATTACAATGAGCAGTTCTTC.

The V and J genes are TRBV6-8 and TRBJ1-2; 9 bases line up with TRBD1. This CDR3 is 13 amino acids long. Germline-derived CDR1 and CDR2 are MNHGY and SAAAGT. V was pared by 8 bases and J by 0 bases, with 1 base of the junction left unmatched. CDR3 nucleotide sequence: TGTGCCAGCGGGACAGGGACTAACTATGGCTACACCTTC. Its translation: CASGTGTNYGYTF.